A selection of T cell receptor beta chains follows, all from one sample in a study of OX40 agonist ivuxolimab in advanced cancers. The assay was immunoSEQ multiplex PCR, and TCRdb's table has in-frame clones only and misses some. The sample shows tens of thousands of clones, roughly 87% of them seen only once. Specimen: CD4+ or CD8+ T cells sorted from blood, collected in a trial of the OX40 agonist ivuxolimab. Receptors originate from an adult with an advanced solid tumor such as melanoma, head and neck, liver or kidney cancer. CDR3s include the opening cysteine and the closing phenylalanine or tryptophan. D genes are given only for firm matches. Clone size is given for some rows only: seen once, a few or many times, or a class if the clone is expanded.

clone size	D gene	V gene	J gene	CDR3 protein	CDR3 DNA
NA	NA	TRBV29-1	TRBJ1-1	CSVRTGGSTEAFF	TGCAGCGTCAGAACGGGGGGGAGCACTGAAGCTTTCTTT
NA	NA	TRBV9	TRBJ1-2	CASSVGTAANYGYTF	TGTGCCAGCAGCGTTGGGACGGCGGCTAACTATGGCTACACCTTC
NA	NA	TRBV7-9	TRBJ1-2	CASSSRTYGYGYTF	TGTGCCAGCAGCTCCCGGACGTATGGCTATGGCTACACCTTC
NA	NA	TRBV6-6	TRBJ1-6	CASSYGASAHSPLHF	TGTGCCAGCAGTTACGGGGCCTCGGCCCATTCACCCCTCCACTTT
NA	NA	TRBV5-4	TRBJ2-3	CASSLTDTQYF	TGTGCCAGCAGCTTGACAGATACGCAGTATTTT
once	NA	TRBV6-5	TRBJ2-2	CASSYLEEQGYRELFF	TGTGCCAGCAGTTACTTGGAAGAACAGGGTTACCGGGAGCTGTTTTTT
NA	NA	TRBV29-1	TRBJ2-2	CSVEVFGLGELFF	TGCAGCGTTGAAGTCTTCGGTCTCGGGGAGCTGTTTTTT
few	NA	TRBV18	TRBJ1-1	CASSPPGGWSTEAFF	TGTGCCAGCTCACCACCGGGCGGGTGGTCCACTGAAGCTTTCTTT
once	NA	TRBV6-6	TRBJ2-7	CASSFPTNEQYF	TGTGCCAGCAGTTTCCCTACAAACGAGCAGTACTTC
NA	NA	TRBV21-1	TRBJ2-7	CASSKLGSPYEQYF	TGTGCCAGCAGCAAATTGGGGAGTCCCTACGAGCAGTACTTC
NA	NA	TRBV5-1	TRBJ2-7	CASSLAHDAGKRDYEQYF	TGCGCCAGCAGCTTGGCCCACGACGCCGGAAAACGGGACTACGAGCAGTACTTC
NA	NA	TRBV28	TRBJ1-5	CAGGGYSNQPQHF	TGTGCCGGCGGTGGTTATAGCAATCAGCCCCAGCATTTT
NA	NA	TRBV7-9	TRBJ2-2	CASSLILAGNTGELFF	TGTGCCAGCAGCTTAATTTTGGCCGGAAACACCGGGGAGCTGTTTTTT
few	TRBD1	TRBV18	TRBJ2-3	CASSPGTGTDTQYF	TGTGCCAGCTCACCTGGGACAGGGACAGATACGCAGTATTTT
NA	TRBD1	TRBV5-1	TRBJ1-5	CASSLEGQVQPQHF	TGCGCCAGCAGCTTGGAGGGACAGGTTCAGCCCCAGCATTTT
NA	TRBD1	TRBV28	TRBJ1-2	CASSGDRDNNYGYTF	TGTGCCAGCAGTGGGGACAGGGACAATAACTATGGCTACACCTTC
NA	NA	TRBV5-8	TRBJ1-1	CASSLRARVNTEAFF	TGTGCCAGCAGCCTCCGGGCCCGGGTGAACACTGAAGCTTTCTTT
NA	TRBD2	TRBV7-9	TRBJ2-2	CASQGGASGKGAGELFF	TGTGCCAGCCAGGGCGGCGCTAGCGGGAAAGGGGCCGGGGAGCTGTTTTTT
NA	NA	TRBV5-1	TRBJ2-6	CASSLAPGRGSSGANVLTF	TGCGCCAGCAGCTTGGCTCCCGGGCGGGGAAGCTCTGGGGCCAACGTCCTGACTTTC
once	TRBD1	TRBV10-3	TRBJ1-2	CAISESRGVYGYTF	TGTGCCATCAGTGAGTCCAGGGGGGTCTATGGCTACACCTTC
NA	NA	TRBV5-6	TRBJ2-5	CASSLSGETQYF	TGTGCCAGCAGCCTGTCAGGGGAGACCCAGTACTTC
NA	TRBD1	TRBV29-1	TRBJ1-1	CSVDWRQGYTEAFF	TGCAGCGTTGATTGGAGACAGGGTTACACTGAAGCTTTCTTT
few	NA	TRBV5-1	TRBJ1-1	CASSSGLNTEAFF	TGCGCCAGCAGCTCGGGACTTAACACTGAAGCTTTCTTT
NA	NA	TRBV11-3	TRBJ2-2	CASSFSVEGELFF	TGTGCCAGCAGCTTCAGTGTGGAGGGGGAGCTGTTTTTT
NA	NA	TRBV5-5	TRBJ2-1	CASSLSDPTYNEQFF	TGTGCCAGCAGCTTAAGCGACCCCACCTACAATGAGCAGTTCTTC
once	TRBD1	TRBV5-8	TRBJ2-6	CASSPRWTGVSGGANVLTF	TGTGCCAGCAGCCCGAGATGGACAGGGGTCTCCGGGGGGGCCAACGTCCTGACTTTC
NA	TRBD1	TRBV7-9	TRBJ1-4	CASSPTGGIGEKLFF	TGTGCCAGCAGCCCGACAGGGGGAATCGGTGAAAAACTGTTTTTT
NA	NA	TRBV6-5	TRBJ2-3	CASRPPSTDTQYF	TGTGCCAGTCGACCCCCTAGCACAGATACGCAGTATTTT
NA	TRBD2	TRBV28	TRBJ2-1	CASSSSGGGAVFEQFF	TGTGCCAGCAGTTCCTCGGGCGGGGGGGCCGTTTTTGAGCAGTTCTTC
NA	NA	TRBV9	TRBJ2-7	CASSPHNSGVYEQYF	TGTGCCAGCAGCCCGCACAATTCGGGAGTCTACGAGCAGTACTTC
NA	TRBD2	TRBV10-1	TRBJ2-7	CASSWGGSNEQYF	TGCGCCAGCAGTTGGGGAGGGTCGAACGAGCAGTACTTC
NA	NA	TRBV12-2	TRBJ2-1	CASRFRGVRRPSSYNEQFF	TGTGCAAGTCGCTTCCGTGGAGTTCGGAGGCCAAGCTCCTACAATGAGCAGTTCTTC
NA	NA	TRBV2	TRBJ2-5	CASSVPVSGETQYF	TGTGCCAGCAGTGTACCCGTTTCAGGGGAGACCCAGTACTTC
NA	NA	TRBV19	TRBJ2-4	CATQGWEKNIQYF	TGTGCCACCCAGGGGTGGGAGAAAAACATTCAGTACTTC
NA	TRBD2	TRBV5-1	TRBJ2-6	CASSLREGPSGANVLTF	TGCGCCAGCAGCTTGCGGGAGGGACCCTCTGGGGCCAACGTCCTGACTTTC
once	NA	TRBV2	TRBJ2-7	CAGGIGYEQYF	TGTGCCGGAGGAATAGGCTACGAGCAGTACTTC
NA	TRBD1	TRBV5-4	TRBJ2-5	CASSSTGQGSETQYF	TGTGCCAGCAGCTCCACGGGACAGGGATCAGAGACCCAGTACTTC
NA	TRBD1	TRBV27	TRBJ2-2	CASNFRGRIDGELFF	TGTGCCAGCAACTTTAGGGGGCGCATAGACGGGGAGCTGTTTTTT
NA	NA	TRBV15	TRBJ1-2	CATSRDQATPYGYTF	TGTGCCACCAGCAGAGATCAGGCGACGCCCTATGGCTACACCTTC
NA	NA	TRBV5-1	TRBJ2-7	CASSFQGVNEQYF	TGCGCCAGCAGCTTCCAGGGAGTCAACGAGCAGTACTTC
NA	TRBD2	TRBV30	TRBJ2-5	CAWSLRGGPKTQYF	TGTGCCTGGAGTCTCCGGGGGGGCCCTAAGACCCAGTACTTC
NA	TRBD2	TRBV5-4	TRBJ2-5	CASSSGTSGRWETQYF	TGTGCCAGCAGCTCGGGGACTAGCGGGAGGTGGGAGACCCAGTACTTC
NA	NA	TRBV9	TRBJ1-1	CASSVIWSAEAFF	TGTGCCAGCAGCGTAATCTGGAGCGCTGAAGCTTTCTTT
NA	NA	TRBV7-2	TRBJ2-5	CASSSTGLGTQYF	TGTGCCAGCAGCTCGACTGGTTTAGGGACCCAGTACTTC
NA	TRBD1	TRBV5-5	TRBJ1-5	CASSSDRDQPQHF	TGTGCCAGCAGTTCTGACAGGGATCAGCCCCAGCATTTT
NA	NA	TRBV5-1	TRBJ2-4	CASSLEARAKNIQYF	TGCGCCAGCAGCTTGGAGGCCAGAGCCAAAAACATTCAGTACTTC
NA	TRBD1	TRBV7-6	TRBJ2-1	CASSPQTRDRTYNEQFF	TGTGCCAGCAGCCCCCAAACGCGGGACAGGACCTACAATGAGCAGTTCTTC
NA	NA	TRBV15	TRBJ2-6	CATFRGGAGANVLTF	TGTGCCACCTTTAGAGGGGGTGCAGGGGCCAACGTCCTGACTTTC